A selection of T cell receptor beta chains follows, all from one sample in a study of blood T cell repertoires in COVID-19. Libraries were prepared by immunoSEQ multiplex PCR; TCRdb keeps only in-frame clonotypes and omits some of them. The data hold nearly 65,000 clones, with about 81% observed a single time. Material for sequencing was peripheral blood. These receptors originate from a human donor in a cohort sampled during active COVID-19. Both conserved end residues are part of each CDR3. The D gene is left open where the match is weak. Clone size is not always given. Where it is, it says once, few, many or a class for expanded clones.

abundance	d_gene	v_gene	j_gene	CDR3nt	CDR3aa
few	TRBD1	TRBV6-5	TRBJ2-7	TGTGCCAGCATGGGACAGATCCTCTACGAGCAGTACTTC	CASMGQILYEQYF
.	.	TRBV9	TRBJ2-7	TGTGCCAGCAGCCCGTTCTCCTACGAGCAGTACTTC	CASSPFSYEQYF
.	.	TRBV7-9	TRBJ2-1	TGTGCCAGCAGCTCAAACCCCGACGGGGTGGTCAATGAGCAGTTCTTC	CASSSNPDGVVNEQFF
.	.	TRBV11-2	TRBJ2-7	TGTGCCAGCAGCACCAGACAGGTATCCTACGAGCAGTACTTC	CASSTRQVSYEQYF
.	.	TRBV3-1/TRBV3-2	TRBJ1-5	TGTGCCAGCAGCCTCAGGAGGGGCAATCAGCCCCAGCATTTT	CASSLRRGNQPQHF
.	.	TRBV4-1	TRBJ1-2	TGCGCCAGCAGCCAAGCGCAGGGTGGCTATGGCTACACCTTC	CASSQAQGGYGYTF
.	.	TRBV7-6	TRBJ1-5	TGTGCCAGCAGCCTACAGGGAAATAGCAATCAGCCCCAGCATTTT	CASSLQGNSNQPQHF
.	.	TRBV6-5	TRBJ1-1	TGTGCCAGCAGACGATACAGTGTCGGCGTAACTGAAGCTTTCTTT	CASRRYSVGVTEAFF
.	.	TRBV5-1	TRBJ2-5	TGCGCCAGCAGCTTCCCAGGGGAGACCCAGTACTTC	CASSFPGETQYF
.	TRBD2	TRBV28	TRBJ2-7	TGTGCCAGCCGTGGACTAGCGGGAGGAGAGCAGTACTTC	CASRGLAGGEQYF
.	.	TRBV6-2/TRBV6-3	TRBJ1-4	TGTGCCAGCAGTCCCTCGTGGCGGGAAGTGGAAAAACTGTTTTTT	CASSPSWREVEKLFF
.	.	TRBV19	TRBJ2-4	TGTGCCAGTAGCGATCCCGACAACAACATTCAGTACTTC	CASSDPDNNIQYF
.	TRBD2	TRBV28	TRBJ2-5	TGTGCCAGCAGAGGACAAAGCGGGGCCCAAGAGACCCAGTACTTC	CASRGQSGAQETQYF
few	TRBD2	TRBV9	TRBJ2-7	TGTGCCAGCAGCGGGCGCGGGGGGGCTTCCCTATACGAGCAGTACTTC	CASSGRGGASLYEQYF
once	TRBD1	TRBV11-2	TRBJ1-5	TGTGCCAGCAGCGATGGGTCATTGACAGGGCGGCCCCAGCATTTT	CASSDGSLTGRPQHF
many	.	TRBV7-8	TRBJ1-6	TGTGCCAGCAGCTTAATCCCAGGACTCTCCTATAATTCACCCCTCCACTTT	CASSLIPGLSYNSPLHF
.	.	TRBV24-1	TRBJ1-5	TGTGCCACCAGTGATTTAAGTAGCTGTACGGGACACACGGAACCAGGGGTTAGCAATCAGCCCCAGCATTTT	CATSDLSSCTGHTEPGVSNQPQHF
.	.	TRBV2	TRBJ2-7	TGTGCCAGCAGCGTTACTAGGCTCCTTACCTACGAGCAGTACTTC	CASSVTRLLTYEQYF
.	.	TRBV4-1	TRBJ2-7	TGCGCCAGCAGCCAAGAGGAGGGCCTAGGCTACGAGCAGTACTTC	CASSQEEGLGYEQYF
.	.	TRBV5-4	TRBJ1-2	TGTGCCAGCAGCTTGGTCGGTTATGGCTACACCTTC	CASSLVGYGYTF
.	TRBD1	TRBV10-3	TRBJ1-4	TGTGCCATCAGTGAGTCGGACAGGCGTAATGAAAAACTGTTTTTT	CAISESDRRNEKLFF
.	.	TRBV27	TRBJ1-4	TGTGCCAGCAGGAGACAGTTTTTAACTAATGAAAAACTGTTTTTT	CASRRQFLTNEKLFF
.	.	TRBV5-4	TRBJ2-7	TGTGCCAGCGGGGGCCGGGCGGCAGGAACCTACGAGCAGTACTTC	CASGGRAAGTYEQYF
.	TRBD1	TRBV20-1	TRBJ1-1	TGCAGTGCTAGTACTCCGGGACAGAAGAACACTGAAGCTTTCTTT	CSASTPGQKNTEAFF
.	.	TRBV7-2	TRBJ1-2	TGTGCCAGCAGCTTACGCCAGGGGCCCACCCTACAGGGCTACACCTTC	CASSLRQGPTLQGYTF
.	TRBD1	TRBV6-5	TRBJ1-2	TGTGCCAGCAGTTCCGCGGGGACAGGGGGCCACTATGGCTACACCTTC	CASSSAGTGGHYGYTF
.	TRBD1	TRBV6-2/TRBV6-3	TRBJ1-3	TGTGCCAGCAGTTCTCTCCGGGGGACAGTTGGAAACACCATATATTTT	CASSSLRGTVGNTIYF
.	TRBD1	TRBV5-1	TRBJ1-4	TGCGCCAGCAGCCGACAGGGGGCTAATGAAAAACTGTTTTTT	CASSRQGANEKLFF
.	.	TRBV5-1	TRBJ2-1	TGCGCCAGCAGAGACTTCTCCTACAATGAGCAGTTCTTC	CASRDFSYNEQFF
.	TRBD2	TRBV3-1/TRBV3-2	TRBJ2-1	TGTGCCAGCAGCCAAGATCGCGGGGGGCAGTACAATGAGCAGTTCTTC	CASSQDRGGQYNEQFF
.	.	TRBV27	TRBJ1-1	TGTGCCAGCAGTGCTAAAAGGGAGGGTGAAGCTTTCTTT	CASSAKREGEAFF
.	TRBD1	TRBV2	TRBJ2-5	TGTGCCAGCAGTTACGGACAGGGGAGGGAAGAGACCCAGTACTTC	CASSYGQGREETQYF
.	.	TRBV5-1	TRBJ2-7	TGCGCCAGCAGCTTGGTTGGGGCCGACGAGCAGTACTTC	CASSLVGADEQYF
.	TRBD1	TRBV9	TRBJ1-1	TGTGCCAGCAGCTCGGGGACAGGAGAGAACACTGAAGCTTTCTTT	CASSSGTGENTEAFF
.	TRBD2	TRBV11-2	TRBJ2-1	TGTGCCAGCAGCTCTCGGACTAGCGGCGTCGTCTCCTACAATGAGCAGTTCTTC	CASSSRTSGVVSYNEQFF
.	.	TRBV11-2	TRBJ2-7	TGTGCCAGCAGCCTCTACGGACAGTTCGGGGACGAGCAGTACTTC	CASSLYGQFGDEQYF
.	TRBD2	TRBV5-4	TRBJ2-7	TGTGCCAGCAGCTTACCCGGGACTAACTCCTACGAGCAGTACTTC	CASSLPGTNSYEQYF
few	.	TRBV4-3	TRBJ1-1	TGCGCCAGCAGCCAAGGGTTTGCGGGCCGACGCACTGAAGCTTTCTTT	CASSQGFAGRRTEAFF
.	.	TRBV7-3	TRBJ1-1	TGTGCCAGCAGCGAAGGTACCGGAGGGGCTTTCTTT	CASSEGTGGAFF
.	.	TRBV5-4	TRBJ1-1	TGTGCCAGCAGCCAGCCAGGTGAAGCTTTCTTT	CASSQPGEAFF
.	TRBD2	TRBV4-2	TRBJ2-1	TGTGCCAGCAGCCAAGTAGGTCTAGCGGGCAGCTCCTACAATGAGCAGTTCTTC	CASSQVGLAGSSYNEQFF
.	TRBD1	TRBV6-5	TRBJ2-1	TGTGCCAGCAGTCGAACGGGACAGGGTGATGAGCAGTTCTTC	CASSRTGQGDEQFF
.	.	TRBV7-5	TRBJ1-6	TGTGCCAGAAGCTTATTCCCCCCCAGGGACAGGGGGAATTCACCCCTCCACTTT	CARSLFPPRDRGNSPLHF
.	TRBD1	TRBV27	TRBJ1-2	TGTGCCAGCAGCCCGGGACAGGCCCCCTCCTATGGCTACACCTTC	CASSPGQAPSYGYTF
.	.	TRBV5-6	TRBJ1-6	TGTGCCAGCAGCTTTGGACTACCGTTGAGTTCACCCCTCCACTTT	CASSFGLPLSSPLHF
.	TRBD1	TRBV28	TRBJ2-7	TGTGCCAGCAGAACAGGGGGACCCTACGAGCAGTACTTC	CASRTGGPYEQYF
.	TRBD2	TRBV12-3/TRBV12-4	TRBJ2-1	TGTGCCAGCAGTTTCGGGCGGGAGAGGTTCTTC	CASSFGRERFF
few	.	TRBV6-5	TRBJ1-1	TGTGCCAGCAGCGCGGCCAGGGCTAGTGAAGCTTTCTTT	CASSAARASEAFF
.	.	TRBV27	TRBJ1-1	TGTGCCAGCAGTTTGCCTCTAGTGGGCACTGAAGCTTTCTTT	CASSLPLVGTEAFF
.	.	TRBV9	TRBJ2-1	TGTGCCAGCAGCGTAGATTCTCGATCGGGGAATGAGCAGTTCTTC	CASSVDSRSGNEQFF
.	.	TRBV12-5	TRBJ2-1	TGTGCTAGTGGTTTGGGGCGGCTCAGTGAGCAGTTCTTC	CASGLGRLSEQFF
few	.	TRBV5-1	TRBJ1-2	TGCGCCAGCAGCTTGAGTCAGGTCCCCTCGGGGGGCTACACCTTC	CASSLSQVPSGGYTF
.	TRBD2	TRBV6-2/TRBV6-3	TRBJ2-2	TGTGCCAGCAGCCGCCGGACTAGCGGGGTGAACACCGGGGAGCTGTTTTTT	CASSRRTSGVNTGELFF
.	TRBD1	TRBV10-2	TRBJ1-1	TGCGCCAGCAGTGTTGGACAGGGGGACACTGAAGCTTTCTTT	CASSVGQGDTEAFF
.	TRBD2	TRBV2	TRBJ2-3	TGTGCCACAAAGCGGGAGTGGACAGATACGCAGTATTTT	CATKREWTDTQYF